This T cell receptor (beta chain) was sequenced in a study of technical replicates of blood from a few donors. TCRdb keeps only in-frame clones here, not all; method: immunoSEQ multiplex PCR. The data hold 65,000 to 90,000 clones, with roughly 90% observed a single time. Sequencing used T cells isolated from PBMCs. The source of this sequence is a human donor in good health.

CDR3 sequence: CASSDRGQEEKLFF. The CDR3 nucleotides are TGTGCCAGTAGTGACAGGGGGCAGGAGGAAAAACTGTTTTTT. This rearrangement joins TRBV19 to TRBJ1-4, with 10 nucleotides matching TRBD1. After removal of 5 bases from V and 8 bases from J, the junction contained 5 bases not matched to a gene. The CDR3 has 14 amino acids. Germline V CDR1 and CDR2: LNHDA, SQIVND (reference sequence).